This T cell receptor (beta chain) came from a study of a mutant IDH1 vaccine in newly diagnosed glioma. Overall study: Scheduled for weeks 1, 3, 5, 7, 11, 15, 19 and 23, eight vaccinations were given to patients. The initiation of vaccination occurred 4-6 weeks after radiotherapy alone, or with temozolomide cycles. Patients arrived already treated with radiotherapy, temozolomide, or both, most having had both. Study results and limitations: Most patients, 93.3%, showed vaccine-induced immune responses.

Regarding time point: week 5, during vaccination. The vaccine gave 300 ug of a 20-mer mutant IDH1 peptide subcutaneously per dose. TCRdb's copy holds only in-frame clones and misses some; the assay was immunoSEQ multiplex PCR. The sample contains around 42,000 clones, approximately 85% of which appear only once. Concerning this clone itself: What it binds is unknown.

The CDR3 loop spans 14 amino acids. V was clipped by 4 bases and J by 10 bases, with 17 bases between them. V gene TRBV23-1 combines with J gene TRBJ2-1; TRBD1 or TRBD2 may be the D gene (6 bases each). TRBV23-1 has ORF status, its function being uncertain. This sample comprised PBMCs, obtained from a glioma patient whose treatment included an IDH1 peptide vaccine. The sequence was collected from a man in his forties or fifties with glioma. The CDR3 DNA reads as TGCGCCAGCAGTCGGGGGACTGGGGGGCAGGAGCAGTTCTTC. Amino acids: CASSRGTGGQEQFF.